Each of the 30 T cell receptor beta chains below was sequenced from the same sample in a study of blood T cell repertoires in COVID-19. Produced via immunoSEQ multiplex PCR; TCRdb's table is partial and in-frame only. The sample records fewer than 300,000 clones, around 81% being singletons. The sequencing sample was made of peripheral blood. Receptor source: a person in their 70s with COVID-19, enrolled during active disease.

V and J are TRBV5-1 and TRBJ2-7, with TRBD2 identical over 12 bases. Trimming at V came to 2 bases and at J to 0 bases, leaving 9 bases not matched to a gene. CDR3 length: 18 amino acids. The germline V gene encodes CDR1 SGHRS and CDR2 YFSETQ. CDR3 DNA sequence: TGCGCCAGCAGCTTCGGACTAGCGGGACCCCTAAACTCCTACGAGCAGTACTTC. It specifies CASSFGLAGPLNSYEQYF.

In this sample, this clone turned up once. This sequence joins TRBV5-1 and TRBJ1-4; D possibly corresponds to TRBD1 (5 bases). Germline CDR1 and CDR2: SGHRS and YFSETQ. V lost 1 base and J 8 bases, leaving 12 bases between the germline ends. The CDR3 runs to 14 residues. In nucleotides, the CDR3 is TGCGCCAGCAGCTTGTCAGGGTTCGAGGAAAAACTGTTTTTT. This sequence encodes CASSLSGFEEKLFF.

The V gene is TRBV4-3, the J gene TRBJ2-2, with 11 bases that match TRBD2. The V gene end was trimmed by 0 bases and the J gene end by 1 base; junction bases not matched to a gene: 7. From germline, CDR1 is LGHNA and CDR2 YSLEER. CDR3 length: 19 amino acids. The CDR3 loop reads CASSQDPTSGAQNTGELFF. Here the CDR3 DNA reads TGCGCCAGCAGCCAAGACCCGACTAGCGGGGCGCAGAACACCGGGGAGCTGTTTTTT.

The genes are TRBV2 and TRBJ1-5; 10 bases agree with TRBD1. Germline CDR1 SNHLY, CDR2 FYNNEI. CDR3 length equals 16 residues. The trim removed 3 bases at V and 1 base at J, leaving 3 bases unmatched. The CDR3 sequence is CASSEWDRGSNQPQHF. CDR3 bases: TGTGCCAGCAGTGAGTGGGACAGGGGCAGCAATCAGCCCCAGCATTTT.

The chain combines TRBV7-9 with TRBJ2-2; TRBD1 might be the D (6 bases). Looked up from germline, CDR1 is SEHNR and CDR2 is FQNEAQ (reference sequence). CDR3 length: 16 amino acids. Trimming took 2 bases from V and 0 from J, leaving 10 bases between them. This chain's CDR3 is CASSLIRTANTGELFF. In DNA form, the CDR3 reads TGTGCCAGCAGCTTAATAAGGACAGCGAACACCGGGGAGCTGTTTTTT.

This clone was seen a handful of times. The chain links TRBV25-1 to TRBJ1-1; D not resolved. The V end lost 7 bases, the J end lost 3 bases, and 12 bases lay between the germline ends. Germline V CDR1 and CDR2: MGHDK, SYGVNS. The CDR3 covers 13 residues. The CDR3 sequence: CASKEGSDTEAFF. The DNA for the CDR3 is TGTGCCAGCAAAGAGGGATCTGACACTGAAGCTTTCTTT. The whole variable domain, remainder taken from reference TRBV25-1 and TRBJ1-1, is EADIYQTPRYLVIGTGKKITLECSQTMGHDKMYWYQQDPGMELHLIHYSYGVNSTEKGDLSSESTVSRIRTEHFPLTLESARPSHTSQYLCASKEGSDTEAFFGQGTRLTVV.

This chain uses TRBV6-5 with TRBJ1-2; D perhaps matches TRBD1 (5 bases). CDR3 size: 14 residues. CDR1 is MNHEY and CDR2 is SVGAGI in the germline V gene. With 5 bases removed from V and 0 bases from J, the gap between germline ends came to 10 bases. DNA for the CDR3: TGTGCCAGCAGTAAAATACAGGCTAACTATGGCTACACCTTC. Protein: CASSKIQANYGYTF.

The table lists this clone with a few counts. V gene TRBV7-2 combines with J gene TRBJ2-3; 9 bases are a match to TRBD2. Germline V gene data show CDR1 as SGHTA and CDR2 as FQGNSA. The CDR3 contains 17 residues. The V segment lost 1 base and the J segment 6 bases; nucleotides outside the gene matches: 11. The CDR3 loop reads CASSLVSAGGSWDTQYF. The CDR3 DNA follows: TGTGCCAGCAGCTTAGTTTCCGCGGGAGGGAGTTGGGATACGCAGTATTTT.

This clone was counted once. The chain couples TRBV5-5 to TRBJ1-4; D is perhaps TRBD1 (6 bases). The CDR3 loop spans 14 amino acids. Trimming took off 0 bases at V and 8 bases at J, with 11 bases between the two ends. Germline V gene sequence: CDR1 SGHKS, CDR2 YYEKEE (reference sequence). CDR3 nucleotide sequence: TGTGCCAGCAGCTTGGTCGGGACACGGGAAAAACTGTTTTTT. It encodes CASSLVGTREKLFF. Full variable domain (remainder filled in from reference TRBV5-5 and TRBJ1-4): DAGVTQSPTHLIKTRGQQVTLRCSPISGHKSVSWYQQVLGQGPQFIFQYYEKEERGRGNFPDRFSARQFPNYSSELNVNALLLGDSALYLCASSLVGTREKLFFGSGTQLSVL.

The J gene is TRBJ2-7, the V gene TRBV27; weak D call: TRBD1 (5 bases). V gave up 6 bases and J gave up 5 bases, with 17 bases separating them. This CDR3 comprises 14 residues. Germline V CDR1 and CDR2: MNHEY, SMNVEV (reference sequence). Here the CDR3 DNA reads TGTGCCAGCAGAGCGACCGCAGGGTTTGACGAGCAGTACTTC. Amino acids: CASRATAGFDEQYF.

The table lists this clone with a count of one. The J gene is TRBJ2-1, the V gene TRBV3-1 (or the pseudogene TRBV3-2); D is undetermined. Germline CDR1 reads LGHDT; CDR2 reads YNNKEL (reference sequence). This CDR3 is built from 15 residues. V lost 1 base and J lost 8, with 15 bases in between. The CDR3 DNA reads TGTGCCAGCAGCCAAGCATTGTCAGTGGTGGATGAGCAGTTCTTC. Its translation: CASSQALSVVDEQFF.

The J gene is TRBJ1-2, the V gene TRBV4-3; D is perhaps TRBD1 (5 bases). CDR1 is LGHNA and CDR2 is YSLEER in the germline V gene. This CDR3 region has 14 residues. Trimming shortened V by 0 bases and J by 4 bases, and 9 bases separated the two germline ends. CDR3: CASSQDRGGYGYTF. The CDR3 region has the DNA TGCGCCAGCAGCCAAGATCGGGGGGGCTATGGCTACACCTTC.

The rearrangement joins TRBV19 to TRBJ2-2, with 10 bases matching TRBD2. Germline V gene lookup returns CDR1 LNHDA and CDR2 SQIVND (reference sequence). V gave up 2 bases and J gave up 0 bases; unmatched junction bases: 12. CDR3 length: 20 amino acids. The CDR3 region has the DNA TGTGCCAGTAGTATATTACTAGCGGGGAGATTTTTCGCGAACACCGGGGAGCTGTTTTTT. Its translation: CASSILLAGRFFANTGELFF.

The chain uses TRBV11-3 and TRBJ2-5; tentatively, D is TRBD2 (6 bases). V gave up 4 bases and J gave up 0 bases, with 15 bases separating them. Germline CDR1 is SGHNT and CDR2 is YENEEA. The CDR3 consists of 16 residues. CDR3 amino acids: CASSSTSWENQETQYF. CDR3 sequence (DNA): TGTGCCAGCAGCTCCACTAGCTGGGAGAACCAAGAGACCCAGTACTTC.

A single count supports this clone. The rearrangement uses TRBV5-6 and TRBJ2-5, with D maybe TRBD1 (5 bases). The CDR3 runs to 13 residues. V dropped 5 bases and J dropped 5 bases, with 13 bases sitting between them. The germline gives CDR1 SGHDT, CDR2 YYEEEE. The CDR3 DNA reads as TGTGCCAGCAGTAACACAGGAAGCGAGACCCAGTACTTC. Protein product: CASSNTGSETQYF.

DNA for the CDR3: TGTGCCAGCAGCCCAGGACAGGGGTTTAGTTCACCCCTCCACTTT. It specifies CASSPGQGFSSPLHF. V is TRBV4-2 and J is TRBJ1-6; 9 bases match TRBD1. J was trimmed by 9 bases and V by 4 bases; bases with no gene match: 7. CDR1 LGHNA and CDR2 YNFKEQ come from the germline V gene. The CDR3 consists of 15 residues.

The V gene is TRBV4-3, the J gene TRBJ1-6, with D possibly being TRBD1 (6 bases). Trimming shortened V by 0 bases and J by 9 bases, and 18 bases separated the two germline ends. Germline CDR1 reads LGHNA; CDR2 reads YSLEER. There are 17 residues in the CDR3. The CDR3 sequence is CASSQDLGHRAGSPLHF. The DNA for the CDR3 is TGCGCCAGCAGCCAAGATTTAGGCCACAGGGCCGGTTCACCCCTCCACTTT.

The CDR3 is CASSLDTNRYGYTF. The CDR3, as DNA: TGTGCCAGCAGCTTGGACACCAACCGCTATGGCTACACCTTC. The chain combines TRBV5-4 with TRBJ1-2; D unresolved. The ends were cut back, 0 bases at V and 4 bases at J, with 10 bases in the middle. The CDR3 has 14 residues. Germline loops: CDR1 SGHNT, CDR2 YYREEE (reference sequence). The full variable domain, completed using reference TRBV5-4 and TRBJ1-2, is ETGVTQSPTHLIKTRGQQVTLRCSSQSGHNTVSWYQQALGQGPQFIFQYYREEENGRGNFPPRFSGLQFPNYSSELNVNALELDDSALYLCASSLDTNRYGYTFGSGTRLTVV.

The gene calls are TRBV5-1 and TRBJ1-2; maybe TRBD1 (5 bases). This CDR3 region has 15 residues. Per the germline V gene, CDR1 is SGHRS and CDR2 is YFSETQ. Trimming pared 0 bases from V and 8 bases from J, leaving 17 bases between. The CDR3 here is CASSLESLANRGYTF. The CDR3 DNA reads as TGCGCCAGCAGCTTGGAGTCGTTAGCCAACAGGGGCTACACCTTC.

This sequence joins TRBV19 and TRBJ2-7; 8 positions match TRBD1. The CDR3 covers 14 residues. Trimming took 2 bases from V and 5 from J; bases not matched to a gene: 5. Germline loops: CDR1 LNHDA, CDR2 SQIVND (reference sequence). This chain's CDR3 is CASSIKDRVHEQYF. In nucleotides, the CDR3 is TGTGCCAGTAGTATAAAGGACAGGGTCCACGAGCAGTACTTC.

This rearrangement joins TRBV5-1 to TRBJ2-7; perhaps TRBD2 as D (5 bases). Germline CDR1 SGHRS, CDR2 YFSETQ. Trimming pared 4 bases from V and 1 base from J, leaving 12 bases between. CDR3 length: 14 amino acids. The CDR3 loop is CASSPLTGSYEQYF. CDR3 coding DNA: TGCGCCAGCAGCCCTCTAACGGGATCCTACGAGCAGTACTTC.

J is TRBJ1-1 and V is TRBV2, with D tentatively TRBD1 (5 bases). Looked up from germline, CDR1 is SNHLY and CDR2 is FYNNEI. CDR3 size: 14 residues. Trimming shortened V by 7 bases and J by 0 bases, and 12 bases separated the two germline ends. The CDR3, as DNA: TGTGCCAGCAATAGTGGAGGGGTGAACACTGAAGCTTTCTTT. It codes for CASNSGGVNTEAFF.

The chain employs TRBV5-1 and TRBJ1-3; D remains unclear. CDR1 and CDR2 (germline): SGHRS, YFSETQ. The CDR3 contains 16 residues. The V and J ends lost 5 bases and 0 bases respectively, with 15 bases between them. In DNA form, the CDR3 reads TGCGCCAGCAGGGGAGGGCCCCAAGTCTCTGGAAACACCATATATTTT. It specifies CASRGGPQVSGNTIYF.

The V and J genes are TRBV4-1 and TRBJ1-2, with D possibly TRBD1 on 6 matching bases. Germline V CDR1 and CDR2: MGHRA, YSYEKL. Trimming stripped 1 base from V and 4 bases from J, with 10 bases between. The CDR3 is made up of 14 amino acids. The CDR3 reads CASSQGKGVYGYTF. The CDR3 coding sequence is TGCGCCAGCAGCCAAGGAAAGGGGGTCTATGGCTACACCTTC.

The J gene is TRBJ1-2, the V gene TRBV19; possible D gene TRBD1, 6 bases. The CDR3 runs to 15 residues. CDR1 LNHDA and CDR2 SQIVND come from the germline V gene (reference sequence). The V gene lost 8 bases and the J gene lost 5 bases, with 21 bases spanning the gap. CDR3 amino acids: CASAPRGAGPYGYTF. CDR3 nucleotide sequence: TGTGCCAGTGCACCCCGGGGGGCTGGGCCTTATGGCTACACCTTC.

CDR3 protein: CASRSFSITGLAGTNTGELFF. The CDR3 nucleotides are TGTGCCAGTCGCTCTTTCTCCATAACGGGACTAGCGGGGACGAACACCGGGGAGCTGTTTTTT. This rearrangement joins TRBV19 to TRBJ2-2; 13 positions match TRBD2. Germline CDR1 and CDR2: LNHDA and SQIVND (reference sequence). J was trimmed by 0 bases and V by 8 bases; bases with no gene match: 18. The CDR3 extends over 21 amino acids.

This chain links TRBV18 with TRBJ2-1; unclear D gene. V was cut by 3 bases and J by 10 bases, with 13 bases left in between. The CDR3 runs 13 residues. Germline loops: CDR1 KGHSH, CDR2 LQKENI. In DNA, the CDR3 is TGTGCCAGCTCACCCCCGGTCACCTTGGAGCAGTTCTTC. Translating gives CASSPPVTLEQFF.

Written as DNA, the CDR3 is TGTGCCAGCAGCGTAGGAAAGTGGCTAGCCGTCAATGAGCAGTTCTTC. It is translated as CASSVGKWLAVNEQFF. The chain uses TRBV9 and TRBJ2-1; tentatively, D is TRBD2 (5 bases). The V end was cut by 0 bases, the J end by 6 bases, with 16 bases between. The CDR3 extends over 16 amino acids. Germline V gene lookup returns CDR1 SGDLS and CDR2 YYNGEE.

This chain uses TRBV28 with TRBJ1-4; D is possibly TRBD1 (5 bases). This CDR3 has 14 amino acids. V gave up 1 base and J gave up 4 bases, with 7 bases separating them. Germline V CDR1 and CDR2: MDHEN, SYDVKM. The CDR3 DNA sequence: TGTGCCAGCAGTTTATTACAGGTTAATGAAAAACTGTTTTTT. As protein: CASSLLQVNEKLFF. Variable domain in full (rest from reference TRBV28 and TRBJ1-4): DVKVTQSSRYLVKRTGEKVFLECVQDMDHENMFWYRQDPGLGLRLIYFSYDVKMKEKGDIPEGYSVSREKKERFSLILESASTNQTSMYLCASSLLQVNEKLFFGSGTQLSVL.

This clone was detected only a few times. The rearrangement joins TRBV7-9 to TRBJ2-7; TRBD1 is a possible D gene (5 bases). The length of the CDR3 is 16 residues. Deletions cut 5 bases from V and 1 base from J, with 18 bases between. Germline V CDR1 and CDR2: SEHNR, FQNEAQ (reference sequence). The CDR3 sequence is CASSAAQAFPSYEQYF. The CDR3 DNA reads TGTGCCAGCAGCGCAGCACAGGCGTTCCCTTCCTACGAGCAGTACTTC.